The clone carrying this T cell receptor beta chain came up a few times. Germline assignment: CDR1 MNHEY and CDR2 SMNVEV (reference sequence). The CDR3 consists of 13 residues. V was pared by 5 bases and J by 5 bases, with 5 bases of the junction left unmatched. Synthetically made TCR analog templates were put into each PCR as spikes. Repertoires were generated with immunoSEQ multiplex PCR, while TCRdb's copy carries only in-frame clones and drops some. The sample carries tens of thousands of clones, 70% to 85% recorded once. The sample belongs to a study of PD-L1 blockade in urothelial cancer. The sequencing used PBMCs, collected around atezolizumab (anti-PD-L1) treatment. The sequence came from a man between 70 and 80 years old with urothelial cancer. The V call is TRBV27, the J call TRBJ1-1, with TRBD1 identical over 7 bases. CDR3 nucleotide sequence: TGTGCCAGCAGTCAACAGGGGCGGACTGAAGCTTTCTTT. This translates into CASSQQGRTEAFF.